This TCR beta chain was captured by sequencing in a study of PD-1 blockade in classical Hodgkin lymphoma. Time point described: cycle 4 day 1 (C4D1), after six to seven weeks of nivolumab. Relapse was seen in all patients after autologous stem cell transplantation, and brentuximab vedotin exposure was variable. Purification of CD4+ T cells from thawed PBMCs was achieved by magnetic negative selection. The patients, who had relapsed/refractory classical Hodgkin lymphoma, achieved best responses of complete response, partial response or progressive disease. Study observations and caveats: Nothing has yet pinned down what causes the repertoire differences, possibly disease activity or prior therapy.

The CDR3 spans 14 residues. Trimming removed 1 base from V and 0 bases from J, with 6 bases in between. Per germline, CDR1 SGDLS and CDR2 YYNGEE. Generated by immunoSEQ multiplex PCR, the TCRdb table keeps only in-frame clones and is missing some. The sample lists thousands of clones, 70% to 80% occurring once. Note on this clone: What it binds is not known.

This TCR was sampled from a human donor with classical Hodgkin lymphoma. The chain has TRBV9 and TRBJ2-3, with unresolved D. The sample was CD4+ T cells from blood, taken before the fourth cycle of nivolumab. CDR3 protein: CASSVFGSTDTQYF. CDR3 DNA sequence: TGTGCCAGCAGCGTATTCGGAAGCACAGATACGCAGTATTTT.